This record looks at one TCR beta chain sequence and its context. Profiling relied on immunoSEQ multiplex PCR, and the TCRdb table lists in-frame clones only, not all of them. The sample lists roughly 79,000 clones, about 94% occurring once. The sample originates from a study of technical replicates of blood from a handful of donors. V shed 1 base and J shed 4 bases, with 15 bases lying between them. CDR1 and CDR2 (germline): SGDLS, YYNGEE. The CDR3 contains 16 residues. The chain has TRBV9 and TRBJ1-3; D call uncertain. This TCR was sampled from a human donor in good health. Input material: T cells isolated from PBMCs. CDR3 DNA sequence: TGTGCCAGCAGCGTAAACCCCCAGATTATCGGAAACACCATATATTTT. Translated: CASSVNPQIIGNTIYF.